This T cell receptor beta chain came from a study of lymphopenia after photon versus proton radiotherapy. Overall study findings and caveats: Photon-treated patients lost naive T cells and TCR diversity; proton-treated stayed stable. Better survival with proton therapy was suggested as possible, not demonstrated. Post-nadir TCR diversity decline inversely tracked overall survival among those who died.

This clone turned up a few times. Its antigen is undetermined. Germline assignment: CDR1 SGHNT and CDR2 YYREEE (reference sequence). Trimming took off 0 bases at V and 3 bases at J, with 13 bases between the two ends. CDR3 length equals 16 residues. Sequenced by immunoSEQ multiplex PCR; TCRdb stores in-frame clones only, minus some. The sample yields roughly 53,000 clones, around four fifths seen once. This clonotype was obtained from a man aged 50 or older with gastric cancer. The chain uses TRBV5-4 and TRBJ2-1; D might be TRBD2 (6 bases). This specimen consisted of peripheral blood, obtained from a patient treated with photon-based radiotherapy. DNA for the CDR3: TGTGCCAGCAGCTTGGGAACTAGCTTGAACTACAATGAGCAGTTCTTC. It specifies CASSLGTSLNYNEQFF.